This entry is about one TCR beta chain. Its cognate antigen is unknown. Unique molecular identifiers were incorporated during preparation of the TCRbeta library. TCRdb reanalysed the PCR reads using MiXCR and keeps one entry per CDR3 protein. The table lists 300,000 or so distinct CDR3 sequences, 23% of them singletons. The sample originates from a study of T-cell reconstitution after alpha-beta-depleted transplantation in children. Study results and limitations: One year after transplant, T-cell counts and diversity came mostly from newly produced T cells. Some patients owed their high day-60 TCRbeta diversity to surviving recipient T cells and thymic progenitors. Reports say that about two months after transplant, the alpha-beta T cells came out of several hundred graft clones that had expanded.

CDR3 length equals 14 residues. Trimming left V 0 bases short and J 1 base short, with 4 bases between. The V gene's germline CDR1 is ENHRY and CDR2 SYGVKD. The receptor comes from a male patient younger than 18 who had a stem cell transplant for acute lymphoblastic leukemia, so the T cells may come from the graft donor. J is TRBJ1-3 and V is TRBV10-3, with no clear D. Specimen: PBMCs, mostly from graft donor cells, collected 180 days after TCRalphabeta/CD19-depleted stem cell transplant. The CDR3 DNA follows: TGTGCCATCAGTGAGTCACAGTCTGGAAACACCATATATTTT. The encoded protein is CAISESQSGNTIYF.